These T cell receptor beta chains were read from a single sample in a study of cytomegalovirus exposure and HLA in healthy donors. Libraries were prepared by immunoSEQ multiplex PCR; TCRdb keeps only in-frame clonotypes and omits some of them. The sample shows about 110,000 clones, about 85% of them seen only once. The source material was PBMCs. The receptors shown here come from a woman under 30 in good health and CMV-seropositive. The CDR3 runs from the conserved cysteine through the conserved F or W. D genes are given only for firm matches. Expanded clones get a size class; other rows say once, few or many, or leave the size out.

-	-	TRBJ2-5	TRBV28	TGTGCCAGCAGTTCTCTAAGGTGGAGCGAGACCCAGTACTTC	CASSSLRWSETQYF
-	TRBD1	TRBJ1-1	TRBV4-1	TGCGCCAGCAGCCAAGGGATGGGATTTGACAGGGGCCCTGAAGCTTTCTTT	CASSQGMGFDRGPEAFF
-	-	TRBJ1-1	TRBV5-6	TGTGCCAGCAGCGGAACAGGGTCTCGGAACACTGAAGCTTTCTTT	CASSGTGSRNTEAFF
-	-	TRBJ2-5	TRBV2	TGTGCCAGCAGTGCAGAAGAGACCCAGTACTTC	CASSAEETQYF
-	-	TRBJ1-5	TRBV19	TGTGCCAGTAGTTCCACCGGTAGCGGAAATCAGCCCCAGCATTTT	CASSSTGSGNQPQHF
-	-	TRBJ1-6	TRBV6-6	TGTGCCAGCAGTCCCCCCCGGAGCTCCTATAATTCACCCCTCCACTTT	CASSPPRSSYNSPLHF
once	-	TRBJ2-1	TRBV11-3	TGTGCCAGCAGCTTAGGGGGACTTTACAATGAGCAGTTCTTC	CASSLGGLYNEQFF
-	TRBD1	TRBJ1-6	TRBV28	TGTGCCAGCAGACAGTCGGGACAGCAGCTTATTAATTCACCCCTCCACTTT	CASRQSGQQLINSPLHF
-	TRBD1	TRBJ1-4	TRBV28	TGTGCCAGCAGTCTCCCAGGGGGGCGGTACGGTAATGAAAAACTGTTTTTT	CASSLPGGRYGNEKLFF
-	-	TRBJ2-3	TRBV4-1	TGCGCCAGCAGCGAAAACGCCCGGGGGGCGCGTGCAGATACGCAGTATTTT	CASSENARGARADTQYF
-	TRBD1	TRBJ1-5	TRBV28	TGTGCCAGCAGTCCCACAGGGGAGGCAAGCAATCAGCCCCAGCATTTT	CASSPTGEASNQPQHF
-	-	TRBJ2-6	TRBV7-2	TGTGCCAGCAGCGTTAGACAAAGTCGGGCCAACGTCCTGACTTTC	CASSVRQSRANVLTF
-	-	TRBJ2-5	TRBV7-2	TGTGCCAGCAGCTCATCTGCCGCGCAAGAGACCCAGTACTTC	CASSSSAAQETQYF
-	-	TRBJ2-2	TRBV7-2	TGTGCCAGCAGTTCCAGCGGCACCGGGGAGCTGTTTTTT	CASSSSGTGELFF